This is a list of T cell receptor beta chains from one sample in a study of T-cell reconstitution after alpha-beta-depleted transplantation in children. Each CDR3 protein gets one entry after TCRdb re-called the PCR reads with MiXCR. The profile shows a few hundred thousand distinct CDR3 sequences, 6.5% to 9% of them singletons. The sample in question was peripheral blood, obtained 360 days after TCRalphabeta/CD19-depleted stem cell transplant. The receptors come from a female patient aged 2 to 10 who had a stem cell transplant for Fanconi anemia, so the T cells may come from the graft donor. The CDR3 runs from the conserved cysteine through the conserved F or W. The D gene is left open where the match is weak. Size tells how often a clone was seen (once, few, many) or the class of an expanded clone, and some rows leave it out.

CDR3 | DNA | V | size | length | J | D
CASSSPVDYGYTF | TGCGCCAGCAGCTCCCCGGTTGATTATGGCTACACCTTC | TRBV5-1 | many | 13 | TRBJ1-2 | NA
CAWSLGGTDTQYF | TGTGCCTGGTCCCTAGGGGGTACAGATACGCAGTATTTT | TRBV30 | NA | 13 | TRBJ2-3 | NA
CSASKGRVEELFF | TGCAGTGCTAGTAAGGGGCGTGTGGAGGAGCTGTTTTTT | TRBV20-1 | medium-sized | 13 | TRBJ2-2 | NA
CASSLTSPVAKNIQYF | TGTGCCAGCAGTTTAACTAGTCCGGTAGCCAAAAACATTCAGTACTTC | TRBV12-3/TRBV12-4 | many | 16 | TRBJ2-4 | NA
CASSPSFYNEQFF | TGTGCCAGCAGCCCATCTTTTTACAATGAGCAGTTCTTC | TRBV4-2 | many | 13 | TRBJ2-1 | NA
CASSYGGVYRGPDGYTF | TGTGCCAGCAGTTACGGGGGGGTGTACAGGGGCCCGGATGGCTACACCTTC | TRBV6-5 | few | 17 | TRBJ1-2 | TRBD1
CASSPPGPDQYF | TGTGCCAGCAGCCCCCCTGGACCCGATCAGTACTTC | TRBV7-9 | few | 12 | TRBJ2-4 | NA
CSGPQGPCGILEKLFF | TGCAGCGGCCCCCAAGGGCCTTGTGGTATTCTCGAAAAACTGTTTTTT | TRBV29-1 | many | 16 | TRBJ1-4 | NA
CASSLDWGGTYNSPLHF | TGTGCCAGCAGTTTAGACTGGGGTGGGACCTATAATTCACCCCTCCACTTT | TRBV27 | many | 17 | TRBJ1-6 | NA
CASSYVWAPYNEQFF | TGTGCCAGCAGTTACGTCTGGGCACCTTACAATGAGCAGTTCTTC | TRBV6-5 | many | 15 | TRBJ2-1 | NA
CSASPREQGAQYF | TGCAGTGCTAGCCCCCGGGAACAAGGGGCCCAGTACTTC | TRBV20-1 | many | 13 | TRBJ2-5 | NA
CATTVLRQGHTEAFF | TGTGCCACCACCGTATTAAGACAGGGGCACACTGAAGCTTTCTTT | TRBV28 | many | 15 | TRBJ1-1 | TRBD1
CASSRVGQGETEAFF | TGTGCCAGCAGCCGGGTTGGACAGGGAGAAACTGAAGCTTTCTTT | TRBV3-1 | once | 15 | TRBJ1-1 | TRBD1
CASSQDGLVQETQYF | TGTGCCAGCAGCCAAGACGGACTAGTCCAAGAGACCCAGTACTTC | TRBV3-1 | many | 15 | TRBJ2-5 | TRBD2
CASSLPRTGAPNTGELFF | TGTGCCAGCAGCTTACCTAGGACAGGGGCCCCGAACACCGGGGAGCTGTTTTTT | TRBV7-8 | NA | 18 | TRBJ2-2 | TRBD1
CTVALLRGTEAFF | TGCACCGTTGCGTTACTTCGGGGCACTGAAGCTTTCTTT | TRBV29-1 | many | 13 | TRBJ1-1 | NA
CASRIRQGGIGELFF | TGTGCCAGCAGGATCAGACAGGGAGGCATCGGGGAGCTGTTTTTT | TRBV28 | few | 15 | TRBJ2-2 | NA
CASSLSSGPGGETQYF | TGTGCCAGCAGCTTAAGCAGCGGGCCGGGCGGGGAGACCCAGTACTTC | TRBV7-6 | few | 16 | TRBJ2-5 | NA
CASNDDGGIQETQYF | TGTGCCAGCAACGACGACGGGGGGATCCAAGAGACCCAGTACTTC | TRBV28 | many | 15 | TRBJ2-5 | TRBD2
CASSLWDDRAHGEAFF | TGTGCCAGCAGTTTATGGGATGACAGGGCTCACGGTGAAGCTTTCTTT | TRBV28 | many | 16 | TRBJ1-1 | TRBD1
CASSFTEKNIQYF | TGTGCCAGCAGTTTTACCGAAAAAAACATTCAGTACTTC | TRBV27 | NA | 13 | TRBJ2-4 | NA
CASSQWIRSRTSGETQYF | TGTGCCAGCAGCCAGTGGATAAGGAGCCGGACATCGGGAGAGACCCAGTACTTC | TRBV11-2 | many | 18 | TRBJ2-5 | NA
CASGLKVNTEAFF | TGTGCTAGTGGTTTGAAGGTGAACACTGAAGCTTTCTTT | TRBV12-5 | NA | 13 | TRBJ1-1 | NA
CASSLGIVRGYGVTGELFF | TGTGCCAGCAGCTTAGGGATAGTCAGGGGGTACGGGGTGACCGGGGAGCTGTTTTTT | TRBV7-8 | NA | 19 | TRBJ2-2 | TRBD1
CASSVDRGTYNEQFF | TGTGCCAGCAGCGTAGATAGGGGGACCTACAATGAGCAGTTCTTC | TRBV9 | many | 15 | TRBJ2-1 | NA
CSAPGQRGTNQPQHF | TGCAGTGCCCCTGGACAGAGGGGAACCAATCAGCCCCAGCATTTT | TRBV20-1 | few | 15 | TRBJ1-5 | NA
CASSSRSDRVGNEQFF | TGCGCCAGCAGCTCCCGATCGGACAGGGTGGGGAATGAGCAGTTCTTC | TRBV5-1 | few | 16 | TRBJ2-1 | TRBD1
CSANGGQGDSPLHF | TGCAGTGCTAATGGGGGACAGGGAGATTCACCCCTCCACTTT | TRBV20-1 | many | 14 | TRBJ1-6 | TRBD1
CASSLEGAFGTGELFF | TGCGCCAGCAGCTTGGAGGGAGCGTTCGGGACCGGGGAGCTGTTTTTT | TRBV5-1 | many | 16 | TRBJ2-2 | NA
CASSFAGRQETQYF | TGTGCCAGCAGTTTTGCTGGACGGCAAGAGACCCAGTACTTC | TRBV27 | NA | 14 | TRBJ2-5 | NA
CSARGLAGLVNEQFF | TGCAGTGCGAGGGGACTAGCGGGGCTTGTCAATGAGCAGTTCTTC | TRBV20-1 | many | 15 | TRBJ2-1 | TRBD2
CASSPWGRGELFF | TGTGCCAGCAGTCCCTGGGGGAGGGGGGAGCTGTTTTTT | TRBV27 | NA | 13 | TRBJ2-2 | NA
CASSETQMVGGGSYEQYF | TGTGCCAGCAGTGAAACACAGATGGTAGGGGGCGGCTCCTACGAGCAGTACTTC | TRBV25-1 | many | 18 | TRBJ2-7 | TRBD1
CASGGNDRFILNQPQHF | TGTGCCAGCGGCGGGAACGACAGGTTCATCCTTAATCAGCCCCAGCATTTT | TRBV6-5 | NA | 17 | TRBJ1-5 | NA
CASSLASHQETQYF | TGCGCCAGCAGCTTGGCCTCCCACCAAGAGACCCAGTACTTC | TRBV5-1 | many | 14 | TRBJ2-5 | NA
CASSSYTLAGRGNEQYF | TGTGCCAGCAGTTCCTACACACTAGCGGGGAGGGGTAACGAGCAGTACTTC | TRBV12-3/TRBV12-4 | few | 17 | TRBJ2-7 | TRBD2
CASGTGLDGYTF | TGTGCCAGCGGTACAGGGCTGGATGGCTACACCTTC | TRBV25-1 | few | 12 | TRBJ1-2 | NA
CASSLSPGSWIQYF | TGTGCCAGCAGTTTAAGTCCGGGATCTTGGATTCAGTACTTC | TRBV27 | many | 14 | TRBJ2-4 | NA